This TCR beta chain was observed in a study of shared T cell receptors in the human thymus. This CDR3 spans 15 amino acids. Germline loops: CDR1 LNHDA, CDR2 SQIVND (reference sequence). Trimming at V came to 6 bases and at J to 2 bases, leaving 7 bases not matched to a gene. Some clones are missing from TCRdb's copy, which holds only in-frame ones; the method was immunoSEQ multiplex PCR. This sample has roughly 700,000 clones, with around 89% found just once. This same sample was also part of a study on human thymus T cells.

This chain links TRBV19 with TRBJ2-3, with TRBD2 matching over 8 bases. The sequencing input was thymocytes. This clonotype was sampled from a boy under two years old with a congenital heart defect. CDR3 residues: CASRSGRRYTDTQYF. Here the CDR3 DNA reads TGTGCCAGTAGAAGCGGGAGACGCTACACAGATACGCAGTATTTT.